These T cell receptor beta chains were read from a single sample in a study of blood T cell repertoires in COVID-19. Some clones are missing from TCRdb's copy, which holds only in-frame ones; the method was immunoSEQ multiplex PCR. The sample consists of 95,000 to 110,000 clones, around 85% of them appearing once. The material sequenced was peripheral blood. The receptors here all came from a woman at least 80 years old with active or convalescent COVID-19. Both conserved end residues are part of each CDR3. The D gene is left open where the match is weak. A clone size is listed for some rows: how often the clone was seen (once, few, many), or a class if it is expanded.

>TRBJ1-6|TRBV7-8|-|-
TGTGCCAGCAGCTTAGCTGCAGGGAACAATCCGTCTTCACCCCTCCACTTT
CASSLAAGNNPSSPLHF
>TRBJ2-4|TRBV6-2/TRBV6-3|-|-
TGTGCCAGCAGTTACGGAGCGGGCATTCAGTACTTC
CASSYGAGIQYF
>TRBJ2-1|TRBV19|-|-
TGTGCCAGTAGTTCCCGGAGCCATGAGCAGTTCTTC
CASSSRSHEQFF
>TRBJ2-7|TRBV28|TRBD1|-
TGTGCCAGCAGTCTCTCCGACAGGGCCCCCCTCTCCTACGAGCAGTACTTC
CASSLSDRAPLSYEQYF
>TRBJ1-2|TRBV12-3/TRBV12-4|TRBD1|few
TGTGCCAGCAGTTTCGACAGGGACTATGGCTACACCTTC
CASSFDRDYGYTF
>TRBJ2-1|TRBV9|-|-
TGTGCCAGCAGCGTAGGTGGGGGGTCCTACAATGAGCAGTTCTTC
CASSVGGGSYNEQFF
>TRBJ1-2|TRBV29-1|-|-
TGCAGCGTTGAAGTCCGGGATGGGTACACCTTC
CSVEVRDGYTF
>TRBJ1-3|TRBV2|-|few
TGTGCCAGCAGTGAAGCAGGGGGAGGGAAGTCTGGAAACACCATATATTTT
CASSEAGGGKSGNTIYF
>TRBJ1-3|TRBV28|-|-
TGTGCCAGCGAGTTTTCTAAAGGAAACACCATATATTTT
CASEFSKGNTIYF
>TRBJ1-1|TRBV7-3|TRBD1|many
TGTGCCAGCAGCTTGGACTCAGGGGGTGGGATGAACACTGAAGCTTTCTTT
CASSLDSGGGMNTEAFF
>TRBJ1-5|TRBV3-1/TRBV3-2|-|-
TGTGCCAGCAGCCAAGATCAATTAGTCGCTCGACCCCAGCATTTT
CASSQDQLVARPQHF
>TRBJ1-6|TRBV12-3/TRBV12-4|-|-
TGTGCCAGCAGTTTAAACGGGGAGTCACCCCTCCACTTT
CASSLNGESPLHF
>TRBJ2-3|TRBV28|-|-
TGTGCCAGCAGTCGGGGGGCGGGCACAGATACGCAGTATTTT
CASSRGAGTDTQYF